This record looks at one TCR beta chain sequence and its context. Methods used by the authors: Amplification of reference gene primers provided the estimated nucleated cell counts. Data came from immunoSEQ multiplex PCR; TCRdb stores just in-frame clones and leaves some out. V, J and clone size are those of that table, while D and trimming were read from the DNA. Found here are about 260,000 clones, around 80% of them singletons; the top ten hold under 4.5%. These data come from a study of blood T cell repertoires in COVID-19. Study-wide background: Sources were T cells, B-cell-depleted T cells, or PBMCs; the material itself was cDNA or gDNA.

Participants' reported clinical history set cohort assignment. CDR3 size: 18 residues. The V end lost 1 base, the J end lost 7 bases, and 25 bases lay between the germline ends. CDR1 is MNHEY, CDR2 SVGEGT, per germline. This clonotype was obtained from a man aged 30 to 39 with acute COVID-19. The V and J genes are TRBV6-2 or TRBV6-3 and TRBJ1-2; no clear D gene. Sequencing was done on a sample of PBMCs or T cells enriched from blood (not recorded which). Here the CDR3 DNA reads TGTGCCAGCAGTTACTTCGGAGTGACGGCCAAGATTACGGGTGGCTACACCTTC. Protein: CASSYFGVTAKITGGYTF.